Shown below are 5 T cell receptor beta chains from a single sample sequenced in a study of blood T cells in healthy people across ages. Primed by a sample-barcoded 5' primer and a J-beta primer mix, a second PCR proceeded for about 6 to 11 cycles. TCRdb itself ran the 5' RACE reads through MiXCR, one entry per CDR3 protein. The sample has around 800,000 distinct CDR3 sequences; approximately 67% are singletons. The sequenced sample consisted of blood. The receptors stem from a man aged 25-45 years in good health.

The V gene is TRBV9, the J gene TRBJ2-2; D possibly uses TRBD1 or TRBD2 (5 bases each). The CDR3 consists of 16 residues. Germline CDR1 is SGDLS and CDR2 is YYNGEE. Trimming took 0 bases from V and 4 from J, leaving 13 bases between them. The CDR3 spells CASSVGDAVITGELFF. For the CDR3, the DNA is TGTGCCAGCAGCGTAGGGGACGCCGTCATCACCGGGGAGCTGTTTTTT.

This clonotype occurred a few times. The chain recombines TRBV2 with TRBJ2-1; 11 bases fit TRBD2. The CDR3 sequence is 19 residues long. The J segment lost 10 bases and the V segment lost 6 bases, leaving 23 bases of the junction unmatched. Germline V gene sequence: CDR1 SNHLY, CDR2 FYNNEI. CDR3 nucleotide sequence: TGTGCCAGCAGCGGCCGGGGACAGGAGTTTAGCGGGGGGGCTCGGGAGCAGTTCTTC. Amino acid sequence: CASSGRGQEFSGGAREQFF.

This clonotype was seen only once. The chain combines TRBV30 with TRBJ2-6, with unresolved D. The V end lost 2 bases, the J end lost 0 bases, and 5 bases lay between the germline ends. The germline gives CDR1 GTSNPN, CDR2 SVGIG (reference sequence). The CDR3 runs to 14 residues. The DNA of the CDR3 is TGTGCCTGGAGTATAGACTCTGGGGCCAACGTCCTGACTTTC. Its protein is CAWSIDSGANVLTF.

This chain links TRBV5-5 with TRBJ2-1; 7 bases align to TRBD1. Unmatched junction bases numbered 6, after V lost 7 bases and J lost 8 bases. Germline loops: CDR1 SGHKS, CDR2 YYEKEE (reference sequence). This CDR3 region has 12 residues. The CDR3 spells CASVQGVHEQFF. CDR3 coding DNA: TGTGCCAGCGTCCAGGGGGTTCATGAGCAGTTCTTC.

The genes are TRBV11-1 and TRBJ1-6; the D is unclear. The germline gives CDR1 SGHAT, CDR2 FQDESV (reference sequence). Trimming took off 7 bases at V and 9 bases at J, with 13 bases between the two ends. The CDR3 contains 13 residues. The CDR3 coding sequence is TGTGCCAGCACTCTCCGGCAATCTTCACCCCTCCACTTT. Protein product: CASTLRQSSPLHF.